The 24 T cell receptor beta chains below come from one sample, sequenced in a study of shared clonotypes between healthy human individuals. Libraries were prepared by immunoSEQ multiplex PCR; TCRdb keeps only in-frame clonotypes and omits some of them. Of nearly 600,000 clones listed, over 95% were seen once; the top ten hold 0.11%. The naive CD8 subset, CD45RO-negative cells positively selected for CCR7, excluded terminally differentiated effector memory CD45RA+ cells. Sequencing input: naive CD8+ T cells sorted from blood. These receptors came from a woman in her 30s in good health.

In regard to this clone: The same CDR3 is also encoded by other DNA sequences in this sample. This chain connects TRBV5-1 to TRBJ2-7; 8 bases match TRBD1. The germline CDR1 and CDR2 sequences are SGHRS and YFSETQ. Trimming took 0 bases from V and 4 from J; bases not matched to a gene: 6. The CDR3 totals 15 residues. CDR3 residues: CASSLGQGRGYEQYF. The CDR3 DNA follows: TGCGCCAGCAGCTTGGGACAGGGGAGAGGGTACGAGCAGTACTTC.

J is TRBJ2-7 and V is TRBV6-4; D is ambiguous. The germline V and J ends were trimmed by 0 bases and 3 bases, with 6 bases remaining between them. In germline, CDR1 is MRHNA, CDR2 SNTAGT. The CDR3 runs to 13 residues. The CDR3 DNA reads TGTGCCAGCAGTGACTCGGCAGGCTACGAGCAGTACTTC. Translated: CASSDSAGYEQYF.

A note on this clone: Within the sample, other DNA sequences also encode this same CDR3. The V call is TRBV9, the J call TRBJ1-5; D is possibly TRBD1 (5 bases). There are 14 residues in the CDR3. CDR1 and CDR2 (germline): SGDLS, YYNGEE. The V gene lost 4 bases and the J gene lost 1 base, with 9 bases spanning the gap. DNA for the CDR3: TGTGCCAGCAGCACCGGGGACAGCAATCAGCCCCAGCATTTT. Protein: CASSTGDSNQPQHF.

The CDR3 reads CSVSISRSANYGYTF. CDR3 bases: TGCAGCGTTTCCATTTCCAGGTCAGCTAACTATGGCTACACCTTC. The chain combines TRBV29-1 with TRBJ1-2; no reliable D call. The CDR3 runs 15 residues. V lost 5 bases and J lost 0, with 16 bases in between. Germline assignment: CDR1 SQVTM and CDR2 ANQGSEA. The entire variable domain, with the rest obtained from reference TRBV29-1 and TRBJ1-2, is as follows: SAVISQKPSRDICQRGTSLTIQCQVDSQVTMMFWYRQQPGQSLTLIATANQGSEATYESGFVIDKFPISRPNLTFSTLTVSNMSPEDSSIYLCSVSISRSANYGYTFGSGTRLTVV.

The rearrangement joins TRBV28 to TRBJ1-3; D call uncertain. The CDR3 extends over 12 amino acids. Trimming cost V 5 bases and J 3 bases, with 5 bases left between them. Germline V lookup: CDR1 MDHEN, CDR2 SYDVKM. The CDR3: CASSQHGNTIYF. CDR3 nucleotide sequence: TGTGCCAGCAGTCAACATGGAAACACCATATATTTT.

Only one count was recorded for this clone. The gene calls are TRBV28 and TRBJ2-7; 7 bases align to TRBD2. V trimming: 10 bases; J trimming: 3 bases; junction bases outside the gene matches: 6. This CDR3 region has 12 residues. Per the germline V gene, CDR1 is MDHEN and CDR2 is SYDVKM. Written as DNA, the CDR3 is TGTGCCACCCCAAGCGGGGACTACGAGCAGTACTTC. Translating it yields CATPSGDYEQYF.

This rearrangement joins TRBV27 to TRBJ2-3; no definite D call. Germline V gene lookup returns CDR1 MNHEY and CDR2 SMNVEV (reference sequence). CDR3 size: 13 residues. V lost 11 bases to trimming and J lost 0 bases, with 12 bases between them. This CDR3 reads CAAAPISTDTQYF. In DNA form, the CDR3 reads TGTGCCGCCGCGCCTATTAGCACAGATACGCAGTATTTT.

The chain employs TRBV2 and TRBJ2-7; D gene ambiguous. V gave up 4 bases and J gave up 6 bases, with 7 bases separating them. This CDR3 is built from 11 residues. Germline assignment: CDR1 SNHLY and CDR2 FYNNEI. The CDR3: CASSAVSEQYF. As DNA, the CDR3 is TGTGCCAGCAGTGCCGTGAGCGAGCAGTACTTC.

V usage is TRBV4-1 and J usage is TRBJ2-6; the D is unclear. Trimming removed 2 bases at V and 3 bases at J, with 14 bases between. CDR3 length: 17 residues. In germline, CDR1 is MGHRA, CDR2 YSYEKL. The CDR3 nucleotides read TGCGCCAGCAGCCAACAAATGCTAGTAAGTGGGGCCAACGTCCTGACTTTC. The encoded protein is CASSQQMLVSGANVLTF.

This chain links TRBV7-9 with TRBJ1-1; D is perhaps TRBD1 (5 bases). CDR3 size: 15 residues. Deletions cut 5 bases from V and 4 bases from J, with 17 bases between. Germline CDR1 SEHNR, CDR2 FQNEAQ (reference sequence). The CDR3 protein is CASSVRVEGITEAFF. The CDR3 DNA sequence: TGTGCCAGCAGCGTCCGGGTAGAGGGGATCACTGAAGCTTTCTTT. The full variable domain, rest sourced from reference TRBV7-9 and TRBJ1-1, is DTGVSQNPRHKITKRGQNVTFRCDPISEHNRLYWYRQTLGQGPEFLTYFQNEAQLEKSRLLSDRFSAERPKGSFSTLEIQRTEQGDSAMYLCASSVRVEGITEAFFGQGTRLTVV.

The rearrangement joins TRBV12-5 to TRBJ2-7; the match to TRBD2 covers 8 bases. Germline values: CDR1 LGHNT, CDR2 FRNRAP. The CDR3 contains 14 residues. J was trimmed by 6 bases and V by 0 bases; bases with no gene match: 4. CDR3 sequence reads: CASGLVAGVVEQYF. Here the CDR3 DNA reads TGTGCTAGTGGTTTGGTAGCGGGAGTCGTCGAGCAGTACTTC. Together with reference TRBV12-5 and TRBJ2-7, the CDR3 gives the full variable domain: DARVTQTPRHKVTEMGQEVTMRCQPILGHNTVFWYRQTMMQGLELLAYFRNRAPLDDSGMPKDRFSAEMPDATLATLKIQPSEPRDSAVYFCASGLVAGVVEQYFGPGTRLTVT.

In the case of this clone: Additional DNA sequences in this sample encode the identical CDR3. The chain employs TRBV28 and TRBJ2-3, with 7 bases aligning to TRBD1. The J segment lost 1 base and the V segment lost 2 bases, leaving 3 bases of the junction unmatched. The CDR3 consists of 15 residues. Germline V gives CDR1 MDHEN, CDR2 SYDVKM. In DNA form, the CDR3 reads TGTGCCAGCAGTTTAAGGGGGCTGGGCACAGATACGCAGTATTTT. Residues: CASSLRGLGTDTQYF.

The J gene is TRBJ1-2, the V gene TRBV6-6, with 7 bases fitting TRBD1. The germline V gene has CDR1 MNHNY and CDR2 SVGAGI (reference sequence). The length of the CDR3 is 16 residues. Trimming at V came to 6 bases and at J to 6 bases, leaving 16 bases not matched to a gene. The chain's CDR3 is CASRHQTGSNLDGYTF. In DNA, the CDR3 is TGTGCCAGCAGACACCAGACAGGGTCAAACCTTGATGGCTACACCTTC.

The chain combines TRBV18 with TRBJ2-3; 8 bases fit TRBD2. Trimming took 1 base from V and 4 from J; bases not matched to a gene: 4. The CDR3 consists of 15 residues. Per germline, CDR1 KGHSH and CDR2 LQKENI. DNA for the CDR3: TGTGCCAGCTCACCACAGCGGGAGATCTCAGATACGCAGTATTTT. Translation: CASSPQREISDTQYF.

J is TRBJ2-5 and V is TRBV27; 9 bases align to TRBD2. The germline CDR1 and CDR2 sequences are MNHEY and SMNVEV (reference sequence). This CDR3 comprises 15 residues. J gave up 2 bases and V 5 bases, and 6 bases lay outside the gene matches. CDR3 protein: CASSPTSGTQETQYF. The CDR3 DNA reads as TGTGCCAGCAGTCCGACTAGCGGCACACAAGAGACCCAGTACTTC.

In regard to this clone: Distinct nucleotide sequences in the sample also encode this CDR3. In DNA form, the CDR3 reads TGTGCCAGCGGAAACGAGCAGTACTTC. Encoded protein: CASGNEQYF. The chain recombines TRBV27 with TRBJ2-7; D gene uncertain. V was shortened by 8 bases and J by 5 bases, with 4 bases between the two germline ends. This CDR3 has 9 residues. Germline CDR1 MNHEY, CDR2 SMNVEV (reference sequence).

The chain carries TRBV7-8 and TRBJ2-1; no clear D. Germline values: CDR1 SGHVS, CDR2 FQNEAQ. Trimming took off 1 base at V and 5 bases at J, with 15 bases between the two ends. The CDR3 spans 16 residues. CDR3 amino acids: CASSLVGLGKNNEQFF. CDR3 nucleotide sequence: TGTGCCAGCAGCTTAGTCGGGCTAGGGAAAAACAATGAGCAGTTCTTC.

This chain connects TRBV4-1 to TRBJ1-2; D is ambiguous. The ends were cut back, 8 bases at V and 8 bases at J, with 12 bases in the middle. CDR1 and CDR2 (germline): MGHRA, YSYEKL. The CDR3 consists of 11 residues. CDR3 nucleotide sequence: TGCGCCAGCGGAAGCGCCAGCGGCTACACCTTC. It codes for CASGSASGYTF.

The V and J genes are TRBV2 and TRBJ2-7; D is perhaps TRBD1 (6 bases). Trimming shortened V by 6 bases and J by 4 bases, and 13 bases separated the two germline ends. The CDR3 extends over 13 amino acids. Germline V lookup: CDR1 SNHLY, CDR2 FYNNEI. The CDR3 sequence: CASSDRLPYEQYF. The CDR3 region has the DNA TGTGCCAGCAGCGACAGGTTACCGTACGAGCAGTACTTC.

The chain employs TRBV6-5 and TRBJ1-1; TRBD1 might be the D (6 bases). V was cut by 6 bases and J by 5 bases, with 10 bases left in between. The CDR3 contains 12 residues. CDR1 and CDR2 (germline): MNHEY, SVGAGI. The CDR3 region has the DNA TGTGCCAGCAGAGGGGGGCGGACTGAAGCTTTCTTT. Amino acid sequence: CASRGGRTEAFF.

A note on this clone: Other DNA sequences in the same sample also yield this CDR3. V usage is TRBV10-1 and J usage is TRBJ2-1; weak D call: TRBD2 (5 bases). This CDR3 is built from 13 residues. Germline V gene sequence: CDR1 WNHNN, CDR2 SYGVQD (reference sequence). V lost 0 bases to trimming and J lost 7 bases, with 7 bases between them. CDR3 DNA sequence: TGCGCCAGCAGTGAGTCAGGCGGGAATGAGCAGTTCTTC. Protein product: CASSESGGNEQFF.

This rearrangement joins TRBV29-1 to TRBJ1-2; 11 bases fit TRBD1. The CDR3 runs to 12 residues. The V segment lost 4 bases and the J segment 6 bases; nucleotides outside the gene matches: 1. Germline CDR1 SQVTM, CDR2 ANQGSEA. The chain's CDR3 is CSVGTGGHGYTF. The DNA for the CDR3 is TGCAGCGTTGGGACAGGGGGCCATGGCTACACCTTC.

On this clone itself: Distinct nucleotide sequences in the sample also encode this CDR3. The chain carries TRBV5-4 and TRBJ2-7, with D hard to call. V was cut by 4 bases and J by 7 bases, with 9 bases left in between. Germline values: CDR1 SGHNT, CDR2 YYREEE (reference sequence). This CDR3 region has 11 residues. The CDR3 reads CASSGLGEQYF. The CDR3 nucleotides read TGTGCCAGCAGCGGTCTTGGGGAGCAGTACTTC.

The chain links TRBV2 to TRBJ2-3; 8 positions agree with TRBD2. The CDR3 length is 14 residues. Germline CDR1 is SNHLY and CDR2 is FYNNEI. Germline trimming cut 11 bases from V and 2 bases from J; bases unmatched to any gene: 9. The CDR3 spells CAGETSEPTDTQYF. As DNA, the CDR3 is TGTGCCGGAGAGACTAGCGAGCCCACAGATACGCAGTATTTT.